This entry lists 27 T cell receptor beta chains sequenced from one sample in a study of CD8+ T cells in alopecia areata. Sequencing relied on a cDNA template that was reverse transcribed from extracted RNA. TCRdb's table, derived via immunoSEQ multiplex PCR, lists solely in-frame clones and lacks some. The data show about 190,000 clones, roughly three fifths seen once. Treatment meaning: oral pan-JAK inhibitor, 5-10 mg twice daily. This material consisted of CD4+ T cells sorted from blood, taken at week 4, from a patient treated with tofacitinib. Receptor source: a human donor with alopecia areata.

The chain uses TRBV27 and TRBJ1-5; 8 positions agree with TRBD1. CDR1 is MNHEY, CDR2 SMNVEV, per germline (reference sequence). The CDR3 has 14 residues. Unmatched junction bases numbered 6, after V lost 4 bases and J lost 7 bases. The CDR3 DNA follows: TGTGCCAGCAGTTCGACAGGGGTGGGGCAGCCCCAGCATTTT. It codes for CASSSTGVGQPQHF.

V and J are TRBV7-2 and TRBJ2-3, with 7 bases lining up with TRBD2. This CDR3 comprises 14 residues. Germline V CDR1 and CDR2: SGHTA, FQGNSA. The junction had 5 bases not matched to a gene; V was cut back by 6 bases and J by 2 bases. CDR3 region: CASRRLAITDTQYF. The CDR3, as DNA: TGTGCCAGCAGACGACTAGCCATCACAGATACGCAGTATTTT. Full variable domain (remainder filled in from reference TRBV7-2 and TRBJ2-3): GAGVSQSPSNKVTEKGKDVELRCDPISGHTALYWYRQSLGQGLEFLIYFQGNSAPDKSGLPSDRFSAERTGGSVSTLTIQRTQQEDSAVYLCASRRLAITDTQYFGPGTRLTVL.

V and J are TRBV10-3 and TRBJ2-3, with 9 bases fitting TRBD1. V was clipped by 7 bases and J by 7 bases; unmatched bases: 9. Germline V gene sequence: CDR1 ENHRY, CDR2 SYGVKD. The CDR3 totals 14 residues. CDR3 sequence reads: CAIMGDREGYTQYF. The CDR3 nucleotides read TGTGCCATCATGGGGGACAGGGAAGGCTATACGCAGTATTTT.

This clone was found once. V usage is TRBV29-1 and J usage is TRBJ2-2; possibly TRBD1 for D (5 bases). The CDR3 contains 15 residues. CDR1 and CDR2 (germline): SQVTM, ANQGSEA. V was pared by 6 bases and J by 3 bases, with 17 bases between. The CDR3 loop reads CSVDSGQVYTGELFF. Here the CDR3 DNA reads TGCAGCGTCGATTCAGGGCAGGTCTACACCGGGGAGCTGTTTTTT.

This chain joins TRBV29-1 and TRBJ2-7, with 9 bases aligning to TRBD2. J was trimmed by 4 bases and V by 6 bases; bases with no gene match: 13. Germline CDR1 reads SQVTM; CDR2 reads ANQGSEA. The CDR3 spans 15 residues. The CDR3 loop reads CSVATAGGLLYEQYF. CDR3 sequence (DNA): TGCAGCGTGGCTACAGCGGGAGGCCTCCTGTACGAGCAGTACTTC.

The chain is built from TRBV30 and TRBJ2-4; D might be TRBD1 (5 bases). Germline V gives CDR1 GTSNPN, CDR2 SVGIG (reference sequence). The CDR3 is 12 residues long. V lost 2 bases and J 15 bases, leaving 17 bases between the germline ends. CDR3 amino acids: CAWSLTGDVRYF. CDR3 sequence (DNA): TGTGCCTGGAGTTTAACAGGAGATGTGAGGTACTTC.

The genes are TRBV5-4 and TRBJ2-1, with TRBD2 identical over 8 bases. The CDR3 is 15 residues long. V shed 5 bases and J 3 bases; nucleotides not matched to a gene: 7. Germline CDR1 SGHNT, CDR2 YYREEE (reference sequence). The CDR3 loop is CASSLAGSGYNEQFF. In DNA form, the CDR3 reads TGTGCCAGCAGTTTAGCGGGGAGTGGCTACAATGAGCAGTTCTTC. The full variable domain, completed using reference TRBV5-4 and TRBJ2-1, is ETGVTQSPTHLIKTRGQQVTLRCSSQSGHNTVSWYQQALGQGPQFIFQYYREEENGRGNFPPRFSGLQFPNYSSELNVNALELDDSALYLCASSLAGSGYNEQFFGPGTRLTVL.

This chain connects TRBV29-1 to TRBJ1-1; D gene uncertain. V lost 6 bases and J 0 bases, leaving 8 bases between the germline ends. CDR1 is SQVTM, CDR2 ANQGSEA, per germline. This CDR3 contains 12 residues. CDR3: CSVLILNTEAFF. In nucleotides, the CDR3 is TGCAGCGTCCTTATTTTGAACACTGAAGCTTTCTTT.

The chain links TRBV30 to TRBJ1-4, with D perhaps matching TRBD1 (6 bases). Germline V gene sequence: CDR1 GTSNPN, CDR2 SVGIG (reference sequence). This CDR3 comprises 15 residues. Between the trimmed V and J ends, which lost 2 bases and 8 bases, there was a span of 18 bases. The CDR3 spells CAWSQTTGLGEKLFF. CDR3 DNA sequence: TGTGCCTGGAGTCAGACAACAGGGCTAGGGGAAAAACTGTTTTTT.

This clone was counted only a few times. The chain has TRBV29-1 and TRBJ2-1; D perhaps matches TRBD2 (5 bases). Trimming cost V 3 bases and J 6 bases, with 15 bases left between them. The germline gives CDR1 SQVTM, CDR2 ANQGSEA. CDR3 length equals 14 residues. This chain's CDR3 is CSVERGSGTNEQFF. The CDR3 coding sequence is TGCAGCGTTGAGAGAGGGAGCGGAACCAATGAGCAGTTCTTC.

V is TRBV25-1 and J is TRBJ2-5, with 10 bases matching TRBD2. CDR1 and CDR2 from the germline V gene are MGHDK and SYGVNS. CDR3 size: 15 residues. V dropped 4 bases and J dropped 5; count of bases not matched to a gene: 7. For the CDR3, the DNA is TGTGCCAGCAGTGGGACTAGCGGTACATGGGAGACCCAGTACTTC. The encoded protein is CASSGTSGTWETQYF.

This clone was observed a few times. This sample includes further DNA sequences coding for the same CDR3. The V gene is TRBV29-1, the J gene TRBJ1-1; D gene ambiguous. Looked up from germline, CDR1 is SQVTM and CDR2 is ANQGSEA. The V gene lost 6 bases and the J gene lost 1 base, with 12 bases spanning the gap. CDR3 length equals 13 residues. The CDR3 reads CSVELRRNTEAFF. Written as DNA, the CDR3 is TGCAGCGTGGAGCTGAGAAGGAACACTGAAGCTTTCTTT.

This rearrangement joins TRBV18 to TRBJ1-5, with D possibly matching TRBD1 (5 bases). This CDR3 is 14 amino acids long. V lost 2 bases and J lost 0, with 5 bases in between. CDR1 is KGHSH and CDR2 is LQKENI in the germline V gene. The CDR3 sequence: CASSPGGSNQPQHF. The CDR3 nucleotides read TGTGCCAGCTCACCAGGGGGTAGCAATCAGCCCCAGCATTTT.

CDR3 amino acids: CASSPDRGINYGYTF. The CDR3 nucleotides read TGTGCCAGCAGCCCGGACAGGGGAATTAACTATGGCTACACCTTC. The V gene is TRBV7-9, the J gene TRBJ1-2, with 9 nucleotides matching TRBD1. From germline, CDR1 is SEHNR and CDR2 FQNEAQ (reference sequence). V shed 5 bases and J 1 base; nucleotides not matched to a gene: 5. The CDR3 has 15 residues.

The chain is built from TRBV2 and TRBJ2-1, with a weak D call TRBD2 (5 bases). CDR1 SNHLY and CDR2 FYNNEI come from the germline V gene. The V gene lost 1 base and the J gene lost 0 bases, with 10 bases spanning the gap. The CDR3 runs to 16 residues. The CDR3 region is CASSEEGDPSYNEQFF. The CDR3 coding sequence is TGTGCCAGCAGTGAAGAGGGAGACCCCTCCTACAATGAGCAGTTCTTC.

The chain joins TRBV30 to TRBJ2-7; possibly TRBD2 for D (6 bases). Between the trimmed V and J ends, which lost 2 bases and 3 bases, there was a span of 11 bases. The CDR3 consists of 13 residues. Germline CDR1 and CDR2: GTSNPN and SVGIG (reference sequence). In DNA, the CDR3 is TGTGCCTGGAGTATGGGCGGGATCTACGAGCAGTACTTC. Translation: CAWSMGGIYEQYF.

There are a few counts of this clone. The chain recombines TRBV4-1 with TRBJ1-1; 7 bases match TRBD1. V was pared by 0 bases and J by 4 bases, with 5 bases of the junction left unmatched. Germline values: CDR1 MGHRA, CDR2 YSYEKL. This CDR3 comprises 15 residues. The CDR3 DNA reads TGCGCCAGCAGCCAAGATGACAGGGTGGGCACTGAAGCTTTCTTT. It is translated as CASSQDDRVGTEAFF.

This clone was observed a handful of times. The chain employs TRBV7-9 and TRBJ2-7; 8 bases are a match to TRBD1. After removal of 11 bases from V and 7 bases from J, the junction contained 7 bases not matched to a gene. The CDR3 is 11 amino acids. The germline CDR1 and CDR2 sequences are SEHNR and FQNEAQ (reference sequence). CDR3 nucleotides: TGTGCCTGTGCAGGGGGCAATGAGCAGTACTTC. Amino acid sequence: CACAGGNEQYF.

This sequence joins TRBV2 and TRBJ2-2; D gene unclear. V was pared by 3 bases and J by 3 bases, with 2 bases between. Germline V gene lookup returns CDR1 SNHLY and CDR2 FYNNEI. This CDR3 is 12 amino acids long. The CDR3, as DNA: TGTGCCAGCAGTGATGACACCGGGGAGCTGTTTTTT. It encodes CASSDDTGELFF.

The J gene is TRBJ2-5, the V gene TRBV21-1. TRBV21-1 constitutes a pseudogene. The CDR3 covers 10 residues. CDR3 in amino acids: CASTVGTQYF. CDR3 in DNA: TGTGCCAGCACAGTCGGGACCCAGTACTTC.

This sequence joins TRBV30 and TRBJ1-3; 10 positions agree with TRBD1. Trimming removed 4 bases from V and 0 bases from J; junction bases left unmatched: 6. The CDR3 covers 16 residues. Per germline, CDR1 GTSNPN and CDR2 SVGIG (reference sequence). The CDR3 DNA is TGTGCCTGGAATCCCCGGGACAGGGGCTCTGGAAACACCATATATTTT. This encodes CAWNPRDRGSGNTIYF.

This clone occurred once. The chain couples TRBV18 to TRBJ1-2; D is possibly TRBD1 (6 bases). V gave up 1 base and J gave up 6 bases, with 12 bases separating them. Germline V CDR1 and CDR2: KGHSH, LQKENI. The CDR3 consists of 14 residues. The CDR3 region has the DNA TGTGCCAGCTCACCACGAGGGGGAGAGAATGGCTACACCTTC. This codes for CASSPRGGENGYTF.

The J gene is TRBJ2-1, the V gene TRBV29-1; D is unclear. This CDR3 is 13 amino acids long. Germline-derived CDR1 and CDR2 are SQVTM and ANQGSEA. CDR3: CSVTTKGYNEQFF. DNA for the CDR3: TGCAGTGTTACTACAAAGGGTTACAATGAGCAGTTCTTC.

The chain combines TRBV7-9 with TRBJ1-5; D unclear. This CDR3 is 15 amino acids long. Germline V gene data show CDR1 as SEHNR and CDR2 as FQNEAQ (reference sequence). V was clipped by 4 bases and J by 6 bases, with 16 bases between them. In DNA, the CDR3 is TGTGCCAGCAGCTCCGACCGTGAACTAGTTCAGCCCCAGCATTTT. Translated, it gives CASSSDRELVQPQHF.

The chain employs TRBV19 and TRBJ2-7, with TRBD2 matching over 7 bases. Germline trimming cut 3 bases from V and 11 bases from J; bases unmatched to any gene: 13. Looked up from germline, CDR1 is LNHDA and CDR2 is SQIVND (reference sequence). The CDR3 spans 14 residues. CDR3 in amino acids: CASSIDTVAREEYF. The CDR3, as DNA: TGTGCCAGTAGTATTGATACGGTTGCCCGGGAGGAGTACTTC.

V and J are TRBV30 and TRBJ2-1; 13 nucleotides align to TRBD2. The germline V gene encodes CDR1 GTSNPN and CDR2 SVGIG (reference sequence). The junction had 3 bases not matched to a gene; V was cut back by 3 bases and J by 4 bases. The length of the CDR3 is 15 residues. The CDR3 protein is CAWSRGLAGYNEQFF. CDR3 bases: TGTGCCTGGAGCAGGGGACTAGCGGGGTACAATGAGCAGTTCTTC.

This clone appeared a single time. The chain is built from TRBV30 and TRBJ2-7; perhaps TRBD2 as D (6 bases). Germline V gene lookup returns CDR1 GTSNPN and CDR2 SVGIG (reference sequence). V gave up 0 bases and J gave up 7 bases, with 13 bases separating them. This CDR3 comprises 13 residues. CDR3 residues: CAWSVGRQWEQYF. The CDR3 nucleotides are TGTGCCTGGAGTGTTGGGAGGCAGTGGGAGCAGTACTTC. The full variable domain, with the rest looked up from reference TRBV30 and TRBJ2-7, is SQTIHQWPATLVQPVGSPLSLECTVEGTSNPNLYWYRQAAGRGLQLLFYSVGIGQISSEVPQNLSASRPQDRQFILSSKKLLLSDSGFYLCAWSVGRQWEQYFGPGTRLTVT.